Below are 25 T cell receptor delta chains sequenced from a single sample in a study of gamma delta lymphoproliferative disorders and STAT genes. TCRdb reran clone calling via CATT on the multiplex PCR reads. The sample has around 110 delta-chain clones, roughly 18% seen once. The receptor sequences were amplified from genomic DNA of peripheral blood mononuclear cells. The material sequenced was blood. These receptors were obtained from a human donor with hepatosplenic T-cell lymphoma.

Judged by abundance, this clone is medium-sized. With a far larger clone one base away, a read error is the likely cause. This sample includes further DNA sequences coding for the same CDR3. The chain employs TRDV1 and TRDJ1, with D maybe TRDD2 (5 bases). This CDR3 has 18 residues. Germline loops: CDR1 TSWWSYY, CDR2 QGS. The CDR3, as DNA: TGTGCTCTTGGGGATGATATCCACCCTCTTCCAAACACTGATAAACTCATCTTT. Translating it yields CALGDDIHPLPNTDKLIF.

This clone is medium-sized. A far larger clone is one base from this, pointing to a likely read error. The chain recombines TRDV1 with TRDJ1; maybe TRDD2 (5 bases). V was pared by 3 bases and J by 0 bases, with 20 bases between. CDR3 size: 18 residues. CDR1 and CDR2 from the germline V gene are TSWWSYY and QGS. CDR3 protein: CALGDDIHSLPNTDKLIF. The CDR3 coding sequence is TGTGCTCTTGGGGATGATATCCACTCTCTTCCAAACACCGATAAACTCATCTTT.

By its share, this clone is medium-sized (0.01 to 0.1%). This likely came from a read error, as a far larger clone is one base away. The same CDR3 can be traced to other DNA sequences in this sample. The genes are TRDV1 and TRDJ1, with D possibly TRDD2 on 5 matching bases. The CDR3 loop spans 18 amino acids. In germline, CDR1 is TSWWSYY, CDR2 QGS. CDR3 bases: TGTGCTCTTGGGGATGATATCCACCCTCTTCCAAACACCGATAAACTCATCTTC. Translated: CALGDDIHPLPNTDKLIF.

This clone is judged medium-sized. Only one base separates this from a far larger clonotype, so it likely reflects a read error. The sample holds other DNA sequences that translate to the same CDR3. This rearrangement joins TRDV1 to TRDJ1; perhaps TRDD2 as D (5 bases). V was shortened by 3 bases and J by 0 bases, with 20 bases between the two germline ends. The germline V gene encodes CDR1 TSWWSYY and CDR2 QGS. The CDR3 consists of 18 residues. The CDR3 nucleotides read TGTGCTCTTGGGGATGACATCCACCCTCTTCCAAACACCGATAAACTCATCTTT. This codes for CALGDDIHPLPNTDKLIF.

This chain links TRDV2 with TRDJ1; D call uncertain. Germline V gene data show CDR1 as GEAIGNYY and CDR2 as EKD. Trimming removed 0 bases from V and 1 base from J, with 23 bases in between. The CDR3 totals 19 residues. The CDR3 nucleotides are TGTGCCTGTGACACCGTTGGTGCGGATTACGGCTCTTCCACCGATAAACTCATCTTT. Translated, it gives CACDTVGADYGSSTDKLIF.

By sample fraction, this clone is medium-sized. A far larger clone is a single base away, which makes a read error likely. The chain employs TRDV1 and TRDJ1; D may match TRDD2 or TRDD3 (5 bases each). The CDR3 runs 18 residues. The germline V gene has CDR1 TSWWSYY and CDR2 QGS. CDR3 bases: TGTGCTCTTAGGGATGATATCCACCCTCTTCCAAACACCGATAAACTCATCTTT. Amino acid sequence: CALRDDIHPLPNTDKLIF.

This clone is medium-sized by share. With a far larger clone one base away, a read error is the likely cause. J is TRDJ1 and V is TRDV1; weak D call: TRDD2 (5 bases). The CDR3 is made up of 18 amino acids. CDR1 is TSWWSYY and CDR2 is QGS in the germline V gene. V was trimmed by 3 bases and J by 0 bases, leaving 20 bases between them. The CDR3 region has the DNA TGTGCTCTTGGGGATGATATCCACCCTCTTCCAGACACCGATAAACTCATCTTT. The encoded protein is CALGDDIHPLPDTDKLIF.

By frequency in the sample, this clone is medium-sized (0.01 to 0.1%). A read error likely explains this, since a far larger clone differs by one base. Other DNA sequences from this sample encode an identical CDR3 as well. The gene calls are TRDV1 and TRDJ1; tentatively, D is TRDD2 (5 bases). The germline V gene has CDR1 TSWWSYY and CDR2 QGS. CDR3 length: 18 amino acids. CDR3 in amino acids: CALGDDIHPLPNTDKLIF. CDR3 sequence (DNA): TGTGCTCTTGGGGATGATATCCACCCTCTTCCAAACACCGATAAGCTCATCTTT.

By proportion, this clone is medium-sized (0.01 to 0.1%). Only one base separates this from a far larger clonotype, so it likely reflects a read error. The chain combines TRDV1 with TRDJ1; tentatively, D is TRDD2 (5 bases). The germline V gene has CDR1 TSWWSYY and CDR2 QGS. This CDR3 contains 18 residues. V lost 3 bases, J lost 0 bases, and 20 bases lay in between. Written as DNA, the CDR3 is TGTGCTCTTGGGGATGATATCCACCTTCTTCCAAACACCGATAAACTCATCTTT. Translation gives CALGDDIHLLPNTDKLIF.

This clone rates as medium-sized. A far larger clone lies a single base away; this is likely a read error. The CDR3 sequence is CALGGDIHPLPNTDKLIF. The CDR3, as DNA: TGTGCTCTTGGGGGTGATATCCACCCTCTTCCAAACACCGATAAACTCATCTTT. V is TRDV1 and J is TRDJ1, with D tentatively TRDD2 (5 bases). Trimming took off 4 bases at V and 0 bases at J, with 21 bases between the two ends. The CDR3 consists of 18 residues. Germline CDR1 reads TSWWSYY; CDR2 reads QGS.

The count of this clone is one. CDR3 sequence reads: CACDTILGSRPYTDKLIF. The CDR3 DNA sequence: TGTGCCTGTGACACCATACTGGGGTCCCGCCCCTACACCGATAAACTCATCTTT. The J gene is TRDJ1, while no V gene call was made; TRDD3 is the table's D call, not checked against the DNA. The CDR3 is made up of 18 amino acids.

By frequency in the sample, this clone is medium-sized (0.01 to 0.1%). A far larger clone is a single base away, which makes a read error likely. The genes are TRDV1 and TRDJ1; possible D gene TRDD2, 5 bases. This CDR3 has 18 amino acids. Germline V CDR1 and CDR2: TSWWSYY, QGS. The DNA of the CDR3 is TGTGCTCTTGGGGATGATATCCACCCTCTTCCAAACACCAATAAACTCATCTTT. This encodes CALGDDIHPLPNTNKLIF.

Only a few counts were recorded for this clone. The chain carries TRDV1 and TRDJ1, with D perhaps TRDD2 or TRDD3 (7 bases each). The CDR3 is 27 residues long. The V gene's germline CDR1 is TSWWSYY and CDR2 QGS. Trimming left V 1 base short and J 3 bases short, with 48 bases between. The CDR3 region is CALGEPNSGSYPFLRGILDVYSDKLIF. The DNA for the CDR3 is TGTGCTCTTGGGGAACCCAACTCGGGTTCCTACCCGTTTCTACGAGGGATACTCGACGTGTACTCCGATAAACTCATCTTT.

This clone is medium-sized (0.01 to 0.1%) in the sample. A read error is the likely source, as a far larger clone sits one nucleotide away. The sample holds other DNA sequences that translate to the same CDR3. This chain connects TRDV1 to TRDJ1; TRDD2 is a possible D gene (5 bases). Germline V gene sequence: CDR1 TSWWSYY, CDR2 QGS. CDR3 length: 18 residues. CDR3 in DNA: TGTGCTCTTGGGGATGATATCCACCCTCTTCCAAACACCGATAAACTTATCTTT. This translates into CALGDDIHPLPNTDKLIF.

This chain uses TRDV1 with TRDJ1; D is possibly TRDD3 (10 bases). This CDR3 is 20 amino acids long. Germline V gives CDR1 TSWWSYY, CDR2 QGS. Trimming cost V 5 bases and J 3 bases, with 31 bases left between them. The CDR3 reads CALGKAFLRSGGYLSDKLIF. DNA of the CDR3: TGTGCTCTTGGGAAGGCCTTCCTACGTTCTGGGGGATATCTATCCGATAAACTCATCTTT.

This rearrangement joins TRDV2 to TRDJ1, with a possible D match to TRDD3 (5 bases). V was shortened by 0 bases and J by 2 bases, with 15 bases between the two germline ends. CDR1 and CDR2 (germline): GEAIGNYY, EKD. This CDR3 contains 16 residues. CDR3 region: CACDTLGGSITDKLIF. The CDR3 coding sequence is TGTGCCTGTGACACCCTGGGTGGATCGATTACCGATAAACTCATCTTT.

Judged by abundance, this clone is medium-sized. A far larger clone is off by one base, so a read error is likely. The chain joins TRDV1 to TRDJ1, with D perhaps matching TRDD2 (5 bases). Trimming removed 3 bases at V and 3 bases at J, with 23 bases between. CDR1 and CDR2 (germline): TSWWSYY, QGS. CDR3 length: 18 amino acids. The CDR3 nucleotides read TGTGCTCTTGGGGATGATATCCACCCTCTTCCAAACGCCGATAAACTCATCTTT. It translates to CALGDDIHPLPNADKLIF.

This clone was seen a few times. V is TRDV2 and J is TRDJ1; the D is unclear. With 3 bases removed from V and 0 bases from J, the gap between germline ends came to 25 bases. The CDR3 extends over 19 amino acids. Germline CDR1 reads GEAIGNYY; CDR2 reads EKD. The CDR3 here is CACDPLRPGTRSYTDKLIF. In DNA form, the CDR3 reads TGTGCCTGTGACCCGCTTCGGCCAGGTACTCGTTCATACACCGATAAACTCATCTTT.

No V segment was called; the J segment is TRDJ3; the listed D gene, TRDD3, was not tested against the DNA. The length of the CDR3 is 19 residues. CDR3 sequence: CACDTELFTRSWDTRQMFF. CDR3 coding DNA: TGTGCCTGTGACACCGAGTTATTCACTCGCTCCTGGGACACCCGACAGATGTTTTTC.

No V segment was called; the J segment is TRDJ1; the D call in the table, TRDD3, was not verified against the DNA. The CDR3 runs 24 residues. CDR3 nucleotides: TGTGCTCTTGGCCTAGGGATCGGTTGGCAATACTTTGTACTGGGGGATACGGGCACCGATAAACTCATCTTT. It codes for CALGLGIGWQYFVLGDTGTDKLIF.

The V gene lacks a call, and TRDJ3 is the J gene; the tabulated D call, TRDD3, remains unverified against the DNA. This CDR3 has 18 residues. CDR3 sequence: CACDTGGWKSWDTRQMFF. The CDR3 DNA is TGTGCCTGTGACACTGGGGGATGGAAGTCCTGGGACACCCGACAGATGTTTTTC.

The chain is built from TRDV2 and TRDJ1, with 8 nucleotides matching TRDD3. There are 21 residues in the CDR3. V shed 3 bases, J shed 0 bases, and the junction held 23 bases outside the gene matches. The V gene's germline CDR1 is GEAIGNYY and CDR2 EKD. The CDR3 is CACDSILGALRRSPNTDKLIF. CDR3 nucleotides: TGTGCCTGTGACTCAATACTGGGGGCCCTCCGGCGATCCCCGAACACCGATAAACTCATCTTT.

This clone was counted between two and nine times. CDR3 sequence reads: CALGEAAPYQPSYTDKLIF. The CDR3 nucleotides are TGTGCTCTTGGGGAAGCCGCTCCCTACCAGCCTTCGTACACCGATAAACTCATCTTT. V and J are TRDV1 and TRDJ1; tentatively, D is TRDD2 (5 bases). This CDR3 has 19 amino acids. Per the germline V gene, CDR1 is TSWWSYY and CDR2 is QGS. V lost 2 bases, J lost 0 bases, and 22 bases lay in between.

The chain links TRDV2 to TRDJ1; 9 nucleotides line up with TRDD3. The J segment lost 0 bases and the V segment lost 1 base, leaving 26 bases of the junction unmatched. The CDR3 length is 23 residues. The V gene's germline CDR1 is GEAIGNYY and CDR2 EKD. In DNA form, the CDR3 reads TGTGCCTGTGACACACGTGGGGCAATTACTGGGGGAGCCAGGCCCCCAAACACCGATAAACTCATCTTT. Translating it yields CACDTRGAITGGARPPNTDKLIF.

In its sample, this clone ranks as medium-sized (0.01 to 0.1%). One base separates it from a far larger clone, so it is likely a read error. This sample includes further DNA sequences coding for the same CDR3. The chain couples TRDV1 to TRDJ1; the D gene is possibly TRDD2 (5 bases). CDR1 and CDR2 from the germline V gene are TSWWSYY and QGS. The CDR3 runs to 18 residues. The ends were cut back, 6 bases at V and 0 bases at J, with 23 bases in the middle. The CDR3, as DNA: TGTGCTCTTGGAGATGATATCCACCCTCTTCCAAACACCGATAAACTCATCTTT. Protein: CALGDDIHPLPNTDKLIF.